Below, 4 T cell receptor beta chains from the same sample are listed, as sequenced in a study of post-analysis software for immune sequencing data. Tagging with unique molecular identifiers was a feature of the TCR beta cDNA libraries. TCRdb reprocessed the PCR reads via MiXCR and lists one record per CDR3 protein. The sample holds roughly 800,000 distinct CDR3 sequences, roughly 46% seen once. The antigens of these receptors remain unknown. Study results and limitations: Five or six TRBV segments were significantly more frequent in patients than in controls. TRBV5-6, TRBV5-1 and TRBV20-1 were among these segments.

Sample: blood. The receptors here all came from a girl aged 10 to 17 with multiple sclerosis.

V usage is TRBV7-6 and J usage is TRBJ2-1; 8 positions agree with TRBD2. Germline CDR1 SGHVS, CDR2 FNYEAQ. The V segment lost 5 bases and the J segment 9 bases; nucleotides outside the gene matches: 15. The CDR3 is 16 amino acids. CDR3 amino acids: CASSPHGASGYGEQFF. The CDR3 DNA follows: TGTGCCAGCAGCCCACACGGGGCTAGCGGGTATGGTGAGCAGTTCTTC.

The chain has TRBV29-1 and TRBJ1-3; no clear D gene. The CDR3 length is 13 residues. The V and J ends lost 4 bases and 0 bases respectively, with 7 bases between them. Per the germline V gene, CDR1 is SQVTM and CDR2 is ANQGSEA. The CDR3 region has the DNA TGCAGCGTTGTTGGGGACTCTGGAAACACCATATATTTT. This translates into CSVVGDSGNTIYF. The complete variable domain, with remaining parts taken from reference TRBV29-1 and TRBJ1-3, reads SAVISQKPSRDICQRGTSLTIQCQVDSQVTMMFWYRQQPGQSLTLIATANQGSEATYESGFVIDKFPISRPNLTFSTLTVSNMSPEDSSIYLCSVVGDSGNTIYFGEGSWLTVV.

V and J are TRBV5-5 and TRBJ2-1; D is uncertain. CDR3 length: 17 amino acids. Trimming cost V 1 base and J 4 bases, with 18 bases left between them. Germline lookup yields CDR1 SGHKS and CDR2 YYEKEE (reference sequence). DNA for the CDR3: TGTGCCAGCAGCTTGAGGGTACATAGTGCTCTATACAATGAGCAGTTCTTC. Amino acid sequence: CASSLRVHSALYNEQFF.

The CDR3 DNA is TGTGCCAGCAGCCAAGTTAGTAAGGGAGGGGATACGCAGTATTTT. Translating gives CASSQVSKGGDTQYF. The V gene is TRBV3-1, the J gene TRBJ2-3, with 7 bases matching TRBD2. Looked up from germline, CDR1 is LGHDT and CDR2 is YNNKEL (reference sequence). V lost 1 base to trimming and J lost 6 bases; unmatched junction nucleotides: 7. The length of the CDR3 is 15 residues.